The next 32 T cell receptor beta chains were all read from a single sample in a study of blood T cell repertoires in COVID-19. Clones were sequenced by immunoSEQ multiplex PCR, and TCRdb holds only the in-frame ones, with some missing. Altogether about 160,000 clones are present, 80% to 85% being singletons, with the ten largest covering roughly 13%. The source material was peripheral blood. These receptors all stem from a young man with active or convalescent COVID-19.

The rearrangement links TRBV5-6 to TRBJ2-3; possibly TRBD1 for D (5 bases). The germline V gene encodes CDR1 SGHDT and CDR2 YYEEEE. This CDR3 spans 13 amino acids. V was clipped by 0 bases and J by 6 bases, with 8 bases between them. The CDR3 here is CASSLGGYDTQYF. In nucleotides, the CDR3 is TGTGCCAGCAGCTTGGGGGGCTATGATACGCAGTATTTT.

The chain has TRBV2 and TRBJ2-4, with 15 bases that match TRBD2. Germline V gene data show CDR1 as SNHLY and CDR2 as FYNNEI. V gave up 7 bases and J gave up 0 bases; unmatched junction bases: 4. This CDR3 has 17 amino acids. This CDR3 is CASIGLAGGLAKNIQYF. Written as DNA, the CDR3 is TGTGCCAGCATTGGACTAGCGGGGGGGCTAGCCAAAAACATTCAGTACTTC. Together with reference TRBV2 and TRBJ2-4, the CDR3 gives the full variable domain: EPEVTQTPSHQVTQMGQEVILRCVPISNHLYFYWYRQILGQKVEFLVSFYNNEISEKSEIFDDQFSVERPDGSNFTLKIRSTKLEDSAMYFCASIGLAGGLAKNIQYFGAGTRLSVL.

The V and J genes are TRBV28 and TRBJ2-3, with 7 bases lining up with TRBD1. CDR1 MDHEN and CDR2 SYDVKM come from the germline V gene. J lost 2 bases, V lost 8 bases, and 10 bases had no gene match. CDR3 size: 15 residues. The CDR3, as DNA: TGTGCCAGCGGCTGGAAGACAGGGCCCACAGATACGCAGTATTTT. Its translation: CASGWKTGPTDTQYF.

This sequence joins TRBV29-1 and TRBJ1-2, with 8 bases that match TRBD1. Germline V gene sequence: CDR1 SQVTM, CDR2 ANQGSEA. The CDR3 totals 15 residues. Trimming cost V 7 bases and J 7 bases; bases outside gene matches: 17. The CDR3 spells CSATKFSGGASGYTF. DNA of the CDR3: TGCAGCGCGACCAAATTCTCAGGGGGCGCTTCTGGCTACACCTTC.

The chain recombines TRBV11-2 with TRBJ2-1; possible D gene TRBD2, 6 bases. Trimming took 1 base from V and 2 from J, leaving 15 bases between them. The CDR3 is 17 residues long. Germline V lookup: CDR1 SGHAT, CDR2 FQNNGV. In DNA form, the CDR3 reads TGTGCCAGCAGCTTAGGGGGCCCCGGGAGTACCTACAATGAGCAGTTCTTC. As protein: CASSLGGPGSTYNEQFF.

This chain uses TRBV2 with TRBJ1-4; 9 nucleotides agree with TRBD1. V was pared by 3 bases and J by 11 bases, with 10 bases of the junction left unmatched. The V gene's germline CDR1 is SNHLY and CDR2 FYNNEI. CDR3 length: 15 amino acids. DNA for the CDR3: TGTGCCAGCAGTGAGCAACAGGGGGCGGGCGGGAAACTGTTTTTT. Translating gives CASSEQQGAGGKLFF.

V usage is TRBV18 and J usage is TRBJ1-4; D is unresolved. CDR1 is KGHSH and CDR2 is LQKENI in the germline V gene. Between the trimmed V and J ends, which lost 3 bases and 8 bases, there was a span of 16 bases. The CDR3 loop spans 15 amino acids. CDR3 protein: CASSPDILGGEKLFF. CDR3 in DNA: TGTGCCAGCTCACCCGACATTTTAGGAGGGGAAAAACTGTTTTTT.

The gene calls are TRBV28 and TRBJ2-7, with 7 bases aligning to TRBD1. This CDR3 is 11 amino acids long. After removal of 5 bases from V and 12 bases from J, the junction contained 7 bases not matched to a gene. Germline lookup yields CDR1 MDHEN and CDR2 SYDVKM. CDR3 in DNA: TGTGCCAGCAGTCAGGACAGGTCCCGGTACTTC. It specifies CASSQDRSRYF. The complete variable domain, with remaining parts taken from reference TRBV28 and TRBJ2-7, reads DVKVTQSSRYLVKRTGEKVFLECVQDMDHENMFWYRQDPGLGLRLIYFSYDVKMKEKGDIPEGYSVSREKKERFSLILESASTNQTSMYLCASSQDRSRYFGPGTRLTVT.

J is TRBJ1-6 and V is TRBV2; the D gene is possibly TRBD1 (6 bases). Between the trimmed V and J ends, which lost 6 bases and 6 bases, there was a span of 12 bases. The CDR3 runs 14 residues. Germline CDR1 reads SNHLY; CDR2 reads FYNNEI. The chain's CDR3 is CASRKTGANSPLHF. As DNA, the CDR3 is TGTGCCAGCAGAAAGACAGGCGCTAATTCACCCCTCCACTTT.

This clone was counted a few times. This chain uses TRBV29-1 with TRBJ1-2, with D tentatively TRBD1 (5 bases). This CDR3 spans 13 amino acids. Deletions cut 4 bases from V and 1 base from J, with 10 bases between. Germline V gene lookup returns CDR1 SQVTM and CDR2 ANQGSEA. The DNA of the CDR3 is TGCAGCGTTGGCCTCAGGGATAACTATGGCTACACCTTC. Translation: CSVGLRDNYGYTF.

The chain employs TRBV10-3 and TRBJ1-2; D unresolved. Trimming cost V 0 bases and J 0 bases, with 5 bases left between them. Germline-derived CDR1 and CDR2 are ENHRY and SYGVKD. This CDR3 spans 14 amino acids. The CDR3 sequence is CAISESRSNYGYTF. For the CDR3, the DNA is TGTGCCATCAGTGAGTCCCGGTCTAACTATGGCTACACCTTC.

V gene TRBV19 combines with J gene TRBJ1-5; 9 nucleotides align to TRBD1. CDR3 length: 15 amino acids. CDR1 and CDR2 (germline): LNHDA, SQIVND (reference sequence). Germline trimming cut 3 bases from V and 6 bases from J; bases unmatched to any gene: 6. CDR3 in DNA: TGTGCCAGTAGTATTCCCACAGGGGGCGGTCAGCCCCAGCATTTT. The encoded protein is CASSIPTGGGQPQHF.

The rearrangement uses TRBV5-6 and TRBJ1-5; D gene unclear. The germline V gene encodes CDR1 SGHDT and CDR2 YYEEEE. V was shortened by 5 bases and J by 2 bases, with 8 bases between the two germline ends. This CDR3 region has 13 residues. Written as DNA, the CDR3 is TGTGCCAGCAGTTTTCTTGGCAATCAGCCCCAGCATTTT. Its translation: CASSFLGNQPQHF.

This chain joins TRBV24-1 and TRBJ2-1; 14 bases are a match to TRBD2. Per germline, CDR1 KGHDR and CDR2 SFDVKD. The CDR3 runs to 17 residues. The trim removed 4 bases at V and 3 bases at J, leaving 4 bases unmatched. The CDR3 nucleotides are TGTGCCACCAGTGACATCGGACTAGCGGGAGGCTACAATGAGCAGTTCTTC. Amino acids: CATSDIGLAGGYNEQFF.

This clone has only one observation. This chain links TRBV9 with TRBJ2-2; 10 nucleotides align to TRBD2. Germline CDR1 SGDLS, CDR2 YYNGEE. J was trimmed by 4 bases and V by 1 base; bases with no gene match: 4. The CDR3 totals 16 residues. The CDR3 DNA sequence: TGTGCCAGCAGCGTATCTAGCGGGGGTGGCACCGGGGAGCTGTTTTTT. Protein: CASSVSSGGGTGELFF.

The rearrangement uses TRBV6-5 and TRBJ2-2, with 8 bases identical to TRBD1. The CDR3 totals 15 residues. Germline V gene sequence: CDR1 MNHEY, CDR2 SVGAGI. V dropped 5 bases and J dropped 0; count of bases not matched to a gene: 2. The CDR3 loop is CASSRDRSNTGELFF. DNA of the CDR3: TGTGCCAGCAGTAGGGACAGGTCGAACACCGGGGAGCTGTTTTTT.

This chain connects TRBV4-2 to TRBJ2-7, with D possibly matching TRBD2 (6 bases). The ends were cut back, 3 bases at V and 0 bases at J, with 15 bases in the middle. CDR3 size: 16 residues. Germline assignment: CDR1 LGHNA and CDR2 YNFKEQ. The CDR3 bases are TGTGCCAGCAGCCAGAGTACTGGACTAAGCTCCTACGAGCAGTACTTC. Protein product: CASSQSTGLSSYEQYF.

There are a few counts of this clone. The genes are TRBV2 and TRBJ1-1; unclear D gene. V dropped 8 bases and J dropped 1 base, with 8 bases sitting between them. Germline CDR1 reads SNHLY; CDR2 reads FYNNEI. The CDR3 extends over 12 amino acids. CDR3 residues: CASFQKNTEAFF. CDR3 sequence (DNA): TGTGCCAGCTTTCAAAAGAACACTGAAGCTTTCTTT.

The V call is TRBV29-1, the J call TRBJ1-2; D call uncertain. The CDR3 has 14 residues. CDR1 and CDR2 (germline): SQVTM, ANQGSEA. Trimming left V 3 bases short and J 2 bases short, with 13 bases between. The CDR3 spells CSVDDTFPNYGYTF. CDR3 coding DNA: TGCAGCGTTGACGACACCTTCCCCAACTATGGCTACACCTTC.

The rearrangement uses TRBV5-6 and TRBJ2-7; D is possibly TRBD2 (5 bases). Trimming removed 4 bases at V and 3 bases at J, with 17 bases between. CDR1 and CDR2 from the germline V gene are SGHDT and YYEEEE. The CDR3 covers 15 residues. The CDR3 sequence is CASSTGLPADYEQYF. The CDR3 DNA is TGTGCCAGCAGCACCGGACTGCCGGCCGACTACGAGCAGTACTTC. Together with reference TRBV5-6 and TRBJ2-7, the CDR3 gives the full variable domain: DAGVTQSPTHLIKTRGQQVTLRCSPKSGHDTVSWYQQALGQGPQFIFQYYEEEERQRGNFPDRFSGHQFPNYSSELNVNALLLGDSALYLCASSTGLPADYEQYFGPGTRLTVT.

This chain links TRBV7-9 with TRBJ2-3; TRBD2 matches at 7 bases. The ends lost 5 bases at V and 3 bases at J; junction bases unmatched: 8. The CDR3 loop spans 15 amino acids. Germline assignment: CDR1 SEHNR and CDR2 FQNEAQ (reference sequence). CDR3 DNA sequence: TGTGCCAGCAGCCCCCGGCGGGGGATAACAGATACGCAGTATTTT. The encoded protein is CASSPRRGITDTQYF.

The chain couples TRBV5-1 to TRBJ2-3, with TRBD2 matching over 10 bases. CDR1 is SGHRS and CDR2 is YFSETQ in the germline V gene. This CDR3 has 15 residues. After removal of 9 bases from V and 2 bases from J, the junction contained 9 bases not matched to a gene. CDR3 sequence reads: CATGTGTSVTDTQYF. The CDR3 region has the DNA TGCGCCACCGGAACCGGGACTAGCGTCACAGATACGCAGTATTTT.

The chain recombines TRBV24-1 with TRBJ1-5; 9 bases match TRBD1. The V and J ends lost 3 bases and 2 bases, in that order; junction bases with no gene match: 10. CDR1 and CDR2 from the germline V gene are KGHDR and SFDVKD. This CDR3 region has 18 residues. The CDR3 loop reads CATSDTTGGTMGNQPQHF. The CDR3 DNA is TGTGCCACCAGTGATACAACAGGGGGCACGATGGGCAATCAGCCCCAGCATTTT.

The gene calls are TRBV20-1 and TRBJ2-3; D remains unclear. Trimming removed 3 bases from V and 2 bases from J, with 15 bases in between. This CDR3 has 15 residues. Germline assignment: CDR1 DFQATT and CDR2 SNEGSKA (reference sequence). CDR3 loop: CSASNSKRPTDTQYF. The CDR3 DNA reads TGCAGTGCTAGTAACTCCAAGCGCCCCACAGATACGCAGTATTTT.

V is TRBV6-5 and J is TRBJ1-3; TRBD1 matches 7 bases. Germline V gives CDR1 MNHEY, CDR2 SVGAGI. There are 14 residues in the CDR3. V lost 5 bases, J lost 3 bases, and 4 bases stayed unmatched. The CDR3 sequence is CASSRGRVGNTIYF. CDR3 nucleotides: TGTGCCAGCAGTAGGGGGCGTGTTGGAAACACCATATATTTT.

This sequence joins TRBV6-2 or TRBV6-3 and TRBJ2-1, with D possibly TRBD1 on 5 matching bases. V lost 8 bases and J 3 bases, leaving 17 bases between the germline ends. Germline assignment: CDR1 MNHEY and CDR2 SVGEGT. The CDR3 runs to 15 residues. Here the CDR3 DNA reads TGTGCCAGCGGTTCCAGGGATCACAACTACAATGAGCAGTTCTTC. Protein sequence: CASGSRDHNYNEQFF.

This clone was counted a single time. The rearrangement links TRBV5-4 to TRBJ2-5, with TRBD1 identical over 7 bases. Trimming removed 0 bases from V and 4 bases from J; junction bases left unmatched: 0. CDR3 size: 13 residues. Germline CDR1 reads SGHNT; CDR2 reads YYREEE (reference sequence). The CDR3 DNA is TGTGCCAGCAGCTTGGCAGGGGGAGAGACCCAGTACTTC. Translation gives CASSLAGGETQYF. Full variable domain (outside the CDR3, taken from reference TRBV5-4 and TRBJ2-5): ETGVTQSPTHLIKTRGQQVTLRCSSQSGHNTVSWYQQALGQGPQFIFQYYREEENGRGNFPPRFSGLQFPNYSSELNVNALELDDSALYLCASSLAGGETQYFGPGTRLLVL.

The V gene is TRBV6-6, the J gene TRBJ1-4; tentative D call: TRBD1 (6 bases). There are 14 residues in the CDR3. Germline V gene sequence: CDR1 MNHNY, CDR2 SVGAGI (reference sequence). V lost 5 bases and J 7 bases, leaving 14 bases between the germline ends. CDR3 region: CASSQTGYREKLFF. CDR3 coding DNA: TGTGCCAGCAGTCAGACAGGTTATCGTGAAAAACTGTTTTTT.

This chain joins TRBV5-1 and TRBJ2-1; 10 nucleotides align to TRBD1. The germline V gene encodes CDR1 SGHRS and CDR2 YFSETQ. J lost 7 bases, V lost 7 bases, and 5 bases had no gene match. The CDR3 spans 13 residues. The CDR3 nucleotides read TGCGCCAGCCGGGACAGGGGTCTGAATGAGCAGTTCTTC. Its translation: CASRDRGLNEQFF.

The chain joins TRBV5-1 to TRBJ2-7, with D possibly being TRBD1 (5 bases). Trimming took 1 base from V and 3 from J, leaving 8 bases between them. The CDR3 extends over 13 amino acids. Germline CDR1 is SGHRS and CDR2 is YFSETQ. The CDR3 DNA reads as TGCGCCAGCAGCTTGAACAGGAACTACGAGCAGTACTTC. Translating it yields CASSLNRNYEQYF.

The chain uses TRBV5-1 and TRBJ2-3; 13 bases match TRBD2. Germline trimming cut 4 bases from V and 7 bases from J; bases unmatched to any gene: 6. CDR3 size: 15 residues. Germline V lookup: CDR1 SGHRS, CDR2 YFSETQ. The CDR3 is CASSPGLAGRNTQYF. The CDR3 DNA sequence: TGCGCCAGCAGCCCGGGACTAGCGGGACGAAATACGCAGTATTTT.

The table lists this clone with a few counts. This chain uses TRBV15 with TRBJ2-3, with 10 nucleotides matching TRBD2. Germline lookup yields CDR1 LNHNV and CDR2 YYDKDF (reference sequence). V trimming: 1 base; J trimming: 9 bases; junction bases outside the gene matches: 19. The CDR3 is 19 residues long. CDR3 in amino acids: CATSRGIPMASGSSSTQYF. The CDR3 region has the DNA TGTGCCACCAGCAGAGGCATCCCTATGGCTAGCGGGAGTTCGAGCACGCAGTATTTT.